The clone carrying this T cell receptor (beta chain) has just one count. This specimen comes from a study of blood T cell repertoires in COVID-19. Background on the study: The samples span acute and convalescent COVID-19 from the United States, Italy and Spain. Sources were T cells, B-cell-depleted T cells, or PBMCs; the material itself was cDNA or gDNA.

The CDR3 is made up of 15 amino acids. Germline CDR1 is SGHDT and CDR2 is YYEEEE. Germline trimming cut 3 bases from V and 2 bases from J; bases unmatched to any gene: 5. Methods used by the authors: For nucleated cells, counts were estimated from reference gene primer amplification. Sequenced by immunoSEQ multiplex PCR; TCRdb stores in-frame clones only, minus some. V and J calls and clone size come straight from that table; D and trimming were deduced from the DNA. The table includes under 200,000 clones, about 93% detected once. The chain recombines TRBV5-6 with TRBJ1-2; 9 nucleotides align to TRBD1. The material sequenced was peripheral blood. The receptor was isolated from a man aged 50 to 59 with acute or convalescent COVID-19. The CDR3 reads CASSWGGQGNYGYTF. CDR3 nucleotides: TGTGCCAGCAGCTGGGGAGGACAGGGGAACTATGGCTACACCTTC.